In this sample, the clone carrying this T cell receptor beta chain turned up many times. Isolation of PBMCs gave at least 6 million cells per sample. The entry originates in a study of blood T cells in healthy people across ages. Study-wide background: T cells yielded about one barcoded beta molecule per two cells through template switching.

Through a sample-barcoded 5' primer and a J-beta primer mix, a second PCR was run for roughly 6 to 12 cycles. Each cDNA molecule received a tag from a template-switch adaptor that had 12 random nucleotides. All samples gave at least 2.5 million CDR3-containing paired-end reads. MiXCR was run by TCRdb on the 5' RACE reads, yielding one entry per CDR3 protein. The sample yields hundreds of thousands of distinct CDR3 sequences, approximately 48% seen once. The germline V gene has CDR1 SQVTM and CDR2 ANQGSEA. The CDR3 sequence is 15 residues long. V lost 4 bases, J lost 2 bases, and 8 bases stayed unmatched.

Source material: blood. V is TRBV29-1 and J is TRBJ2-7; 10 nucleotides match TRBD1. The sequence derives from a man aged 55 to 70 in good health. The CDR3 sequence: CSVGRQGAVPYEQYF. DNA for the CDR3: TGCAGCGTTGGGAGACAGGGGGCCGTCCCCTACGAGCAGTACTTC.